This TCR beta chain was recorded in a study of a mutant IDH1 vaccine in newly diagnosed glioma. CDR1 SGDLS and CDR2 YYNGEE come from the germline V gene. Deletions cut 0 bases from V and 1 base from J, with 14 bases between. CDR3 size: 17 residues. The sample's time point: baseline, week 1 (first vaccination visit). Treatment noted: pre-vaccination baseline after standard-of-care therapy. Data came from immunoSEQ multiplex PCR; TCRdb stores just in-frame clones and leaves some out. The sample holds about 68,000 clones; 60% to 85% are singletons and the top ten take around 8.2%. This rearrangement joins TRBV9 to TRBJ1-3; no definite D call. This sample comprised PBMCs, obtained from a glioma patient treated with radiotherapy, temozolomide or both. The origin of this receptor is a man in his fifties with glioma. The CDR3 DNA is TGTGCCAGCAGCGTAGAGGAGACACTCGGATCTGGAAACACCATATATTTT. It translates to CASSVEETLGSGNTIYF.